These T cell receptor beta chains were read from a single sample in a study of blood T cell repertoires in COVID-19. Repertoires were generated with immunoSEQ multiplex PCR, while TCRdb's copy carries only in-frame clones and drops some. This sample has 310,000 or so clones, with around 85% found just once. The material sequenced was peripheral blood. These receptors were taken from a woman in her thirties who had recovered from COVID-19. The CDR3 runs from the conserved cysteine through the conserved F or W. The order of the fields is J gene, V gene, clone size, D gene, CDR3 DNA, CDR3 protein. The D gene is left open where the match is weak. A row's size may be missing; if present it is once, few, many or a size class.

j_call: TRBJ2-1
v_call: TRBV29-1
clone_size: .
d_call: .
cdr3_nt: TGCAGCGTTTTTAACTCCAATGAGCAGTTCTTC
cdr3_aa: CSVFNSNEQFF

j_call: TRBJ2-2
v_call: TRBV23-1
clone_size: .
d_call: TRBD2
cdr3_nt: TGCGCCAGCAGTCCGGAGGAGGCGGGAGGATTCCCCGGGGAGCTGTTTTTT
cdr3_aa: CASSPEEAGGFPGELFF

j_call: TRBJ2-2
v_call: TRBV6-5
clone_size: .
d_call: .
cdr3_nt: TGTGCCAGCCGGCGGACAGCGAACACCGGGGAGCTGTTTTTT
cdr3_aa: CASRRTANTGELFF

j_call: TRBJ2-1
v_call: TRBV19
clone_size: .
d_call: .
cdr3_nt: TGTGCCAGTAGATGGGGGGGCGGCAATGAGCAGTTCTTC
cdr3_aa: CASRWGGGNEQFF

j_call: TRBJ2-5
v_call: TRBV9
clone_size: .
d_call: .
cdr3_nt: TGTGCCAGCAGCGTAGGAACAGTCCCCTCACAAGAGACCCAGTACTTC
cdr3_aa: CASSVGTVPSQETQYF

j_call: TRBJ2-3
v_call: TRBV11-1
clone_size: .
d_call: TRBD1
cdr3_nt: TGTGCCAGCAGCCGGGACAGGAACACAGATACGCAGTATTTT
cdr3_aa: CASSRDRNTDTQYF

j_call: TRBJ1-6
v_call: TRBV5-4
clone_size: once
d_call: .
cdr3_nt: TGTGCCAGCAGCCCAGACACCCAGGGGCTTGGTTCACCCCTCCACTTT
cdr3_aa: CASSPDTQGLGSPLHF

j_call: TRBJ2-7
v_call: TRBV4-1
clone_size: .
d_call: TRBD2
cdr3_nt: TGCGCCAGCAGCCACCCCCCGGGGGGGCAGCGCGAGCAGTACTTC
cdr3_aa: CASSHPPGGQREQYF

j_call: TRBJ1-2
v_call: TRBV18
clone_size: .
d_call: .
cdr3_nt: TGTGCCAGCTCATTGGAGGCCAGGCCCTATGGCTACACCTTC
cdr3_aa: CASSLEARPYGYTF

j_call: TRBJ1-6
v_call: TRBV5-1
clone_size: .
d_call: .
cdr3_nt: TGCGCCAGCAGTCTATCGTCCGACAGTTATTCACCCCTCCACTTT
cdr3_aa: CASSLSSDSYSPLHF

j_call: TRBJ2-1
v_call: TRBV28
clone_size: .
d_call: TRBD2
cdr3_nt: TGTGCCAGCAGTTTTGGACTAGATGAGCAGTTCTTC
cdr3_aa: CASSFGLDEQFF

j_call: TRBJ2-3
v_call: TRBV7-9
clone_size: few
d_call: .
cdr3_nt: TGTGCCAGCAGCAAGACGCAGGGGACCTCGCAGTATTTT
cdr3_aa: CASSKTQGTSQYF

j_call: TRBJ2-3
v_call: TRBV29-1
clone_size: .
d_call: .
cdr3_nt: TGCAGCGTTAGGAGGACAGATACGCAGTATTTT
cdr3_aa: CSVRRTDTQYF

j_call: TRBJ2-1
v_call: TRBV6-6
clone_size: .
d_call: .
cdr3_nt: TGTGCCAGCTGGGGGCCCTACAATGAGCAGTTCTTC
cdr3_aa: CASWGPYNEQFF

j_call: TRBJ2-7
v_call: TRBV2
clone_size: .
d_call: .
cdr3_nt: TGTGCCAGCAGTGAATTCCTACTATTGACAGCGGCGGGGGAGCAGTACTTC
cdr3_aa: CASSEFLLLTAAGEQYF

j_call: TRBJ2-3
v_call: TRBV27
clone_size: .
d_call: .
cdr3_nt: TGTGCCAGCAGTGGGGACATAGGCACAGATACGCAGTATTTT
cdr3_aa: CASSGDIGTDTQYF

j_call: TRBJ2-5
v_call: TRBV28
clone_size: .
d_call: .
cdr3_nt: TGTGCCAGCAAGTTTCCCGGACAATATTGGGAGACCCAGTACTTC
cdr3_aa: CASKFPGQYWETQYF

j_call: TRBJ2-7
v_call: TRBV6-5
clone_size: .
d_call: .
cdr3_nt: TGTGCCAGCACGAAACAGGGAGTATACCCCGGAGAGCAGTACTTC
cdr3_aa: CASTKQGVYPGEQYF

j_call: TRBJ2-7
v_call: TRBV6-5
clone_size: .
d_call: TRBD2
cdr3_nt: TGTGCCAGCAGTTACCTCCTAGCGGGTGAGCAGTACTTC
cdr3_aa: CASSYLLAGEQYF

j_call: TRBJ1-1
v_call: TRBV6-2/TRBV6-3
clone_size: .
d_call: .
cdr3_nt: TGTGCCAGCAGTAGGGTCGGCAGGGGATACACTGAAGCTTTCTTT
cdr3_aa: CASSRVGRGYTEAFF

j_call: TRBJ1-2
v_call: TRBV5-4
clone_size: .
d_call: .
cdr3_nt: TGTGCCAGCAGCTTGGGCGGGGGATCTGGCTACACCTTC
cdr3_aa: CASSLGGGSGYTF

j_call: TRBJ2-1
v_call: TRBV15
clone_size: once
d_call: .
cdr3_nt: TGTGCCAACAAACAGTACAATGAGCAGTTCTTC
cdr3_aa: CANKQYNEQFF

j_call: TRBJ2-7
v_call: TRBV4-1
clone_size: .
d_call: TRBD1
cdr3_nt: TGCGCCAGCAGCGTGCGGACAGGGAACCCCTACGAGCAGTACTTC
cdr3_aa: CASSVRTGNPYEQYF

j_call: TRBJ1-4
v_call: TRBV11-2
clone_size: .
d_call: TRBD1
cdr3_nt: TGTGCCAGCAGCATGGCCGGGACAGCAGATGAAAAACTGTTTTTT
cdr3_aa: CASSMAGTADEKLFF